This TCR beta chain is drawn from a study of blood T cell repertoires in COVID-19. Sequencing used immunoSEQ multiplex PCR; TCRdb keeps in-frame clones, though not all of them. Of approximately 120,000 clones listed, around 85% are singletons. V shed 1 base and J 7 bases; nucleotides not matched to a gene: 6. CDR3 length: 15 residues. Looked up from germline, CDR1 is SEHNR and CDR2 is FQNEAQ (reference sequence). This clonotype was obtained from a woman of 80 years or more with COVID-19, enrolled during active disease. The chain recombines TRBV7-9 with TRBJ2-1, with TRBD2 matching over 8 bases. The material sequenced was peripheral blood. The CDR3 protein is CASSLVAGGRNEQFF. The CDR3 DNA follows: TGTGCCAGCAGCTTAGTGGCGGGAGGTAGGAATGAGCAGTTCTTC.